This T cell receptor (beta chain) was recovered during a study of molecular identifiers for immune sequencing clone quantification. Study observations and caveats: Highly expanded clone sizes could be underestimated by identical TCR molecules sharing a barcode.

The CDR3 length is 13 residues. Germline values: CDR1 MNHEY, CDR2 SVGEGT. Between the trimmed V and J ends, which lost 2 bases and 5 bases, there was a span of 10 bases. One entry per CDR3 protein results from TCRdb running MiXCR on the PCR reads. The data hold 38,000 or so distinct CDR3 sequences, with 15% to 20% observed a single time. This clonotype was picked up one time. Its antigen is currently unknown. One base away lies a much larger clone, so this may be a sequencing read error. The source material was naive CD8+ T cells from blood, with Jurkat cell RNA spiked in. Indicated subset: FACS-sorted CD8+CD4-CCR7+CD45RA+ naive T cells. The clonotype was recovered from a human donor in good health. Some libraries in this study had Jurkat cell RNA spiked in. The gene calls are TRBV6-2 or TRBV6-3 and TRBJ2-7; TRBD1 or TRBD2 may be the D gene (5 bases each). The CDR3 here is CASSYRDDDEQYF. DNA for the CDR3: TGTGCCAGCAGTTACCGGGACGACGACGAGCAGTACTTC.